Sequencing of this T cell receptor beta chain was carried out in a study of vaccination and CD4 T cells after COVID-19. Study-level background: Blood was drawn a median 72 days post second dose, range 14 to 241. A CEFX pool, an HIV-1 Nef pool, or else no peptide went into the control cultures.

Only one count was recorded for this clonotype. The antigen remains unidentified. Treatment denoted: approximately nine-day PBMC culture with coronavirus spike peptide pools or control peptides (ViraFEST assay). According to the study, CD4+ T cells from the unexposed donor were gathered ahead of the COVID-19 pandemic (2011-2018). An Oncomine TCR Beta short-read assay was used to sequence the DNA from cultured CD4+ T cells. TCRdb re-called the PCR reads with MiXCR, one entry per CDR3 protein. The data show roughly 2,000 distinct CDR3 sequences, with 15% to 20% seen just once and 20% to 25% held by the top ten. Germline CDR1 is SQVTM and CDR2 is ANQGSEA. Trimming removed 3 bases from V and 2 bases from J, with 11 bases in between. CDR3 length: 14 amino acids.

This chain joins TRBV29-1 and TRBJ1-3; D gene unclear. Sequenced sample: CD4+ T cells from blood, cultured in vitro. The TCR sequence derives from a human donor in good health. The chain's CDR3 is CSVDDTEAGNTIYF. The CDR3 DNA is TGCAGCGTTGACGACACTGAGGCTGGAAACACCATATATTTT.